This T cell receptor beta chain was found in a study of shared clonotypes between healthy human individuals. Background on the study: Donor ages ranged 18 to 49 years: a couple of women, a few men. Study-wide findings and caveats: Among donors, clonotype sharing was expected to be affected by sequencing depth.

The unsorted samples took tens of millions of PBMCs to get genomic DNA. On ten immunoSEQ deep assay plates, unsorted PBMC DNA was sequenced. Only in-frame clones appear in the TCRdb table, and some are missing; sequencing was by immunoSEQ multiplex PCR. Altogether about 480,000 clones are present, 70% to 80% being singletons, with the ten largest covering 13%. Germline V lookup: CDR1 LGHNA, CDR2 YNFKEQ. There are 15 residues in the CDR3. V was cut by 1 base and J by 3 bases, with 9 bases left in between. This clone occurred once. Its antigen is unidentified. The rearrangement joins TRBV4-2 to TRBJ2-2; the D gene could be TRBD1 or TRBD2 (5 bases each). This sequence originates from a woman between 40 and 50 years old in good health. Some clones in this sample may be carry-over from other donors' samples. Material: PBMCs. The CDR3 spells CASSQGLGDTGELFF. The CDR3 bases are TGTGCCAGCAGCCAAGGACTGGGGGACACCGGGGAGCTGTTTTTT.